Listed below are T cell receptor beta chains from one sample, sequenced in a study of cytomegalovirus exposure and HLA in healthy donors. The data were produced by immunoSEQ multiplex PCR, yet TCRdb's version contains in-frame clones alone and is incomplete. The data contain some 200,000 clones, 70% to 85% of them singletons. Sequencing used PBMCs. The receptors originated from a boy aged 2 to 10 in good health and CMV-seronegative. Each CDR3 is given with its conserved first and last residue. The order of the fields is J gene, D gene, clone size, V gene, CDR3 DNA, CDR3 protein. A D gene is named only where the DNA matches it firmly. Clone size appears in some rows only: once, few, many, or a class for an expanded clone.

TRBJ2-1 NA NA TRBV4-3 TGCGCCAGCAGCCCCTTCTCGACAGCAAAACCTAACAATGAGCAGTTCTTC CASSPFSTAKPNNEQFF
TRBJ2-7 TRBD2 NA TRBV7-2 TGTGCCAGCAGCCTTGGCGGGGGGGCCTCCTACGAGCAGTACTTC CASSLGGGASYEQYF
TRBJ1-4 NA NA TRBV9 TGTGCCAGCAGCGGTACAGGTCTTAATGAAAAACTGTTTTTT CASSGTGLNEKLFF
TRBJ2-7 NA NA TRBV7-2 TGTGCCAGCAGCTTCGGGCAGGCGGGCTACGAGCAGTACTTC CASSFGQAGYEQYF
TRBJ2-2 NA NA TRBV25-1 TGTGCCAGCAGCCGGGGCACCGGGGAGCTGTTTTTT CASSRGTGELFF
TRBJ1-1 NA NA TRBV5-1 TGCGCCAGCACACTAGATTATAGGGACACTGAAGCTTTCTTT CASTLDYRDTEAFF
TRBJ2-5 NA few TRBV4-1 TGCGCCAGCAGCCAAGCCGGGGTCCGGGGGGAGACCCAGTACTTC CASSQAGVRGETQYF
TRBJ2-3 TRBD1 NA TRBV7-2 TGTGCCAGCAGCTCTAGAAGGACAGGGCTCGGCAGCACAGATACGCAGTATTTT CASSSRRTGLGSTDTQYF
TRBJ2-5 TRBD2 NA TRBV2 TGTGCCAGCAGTGAAGCGCGAGGAGCGGGGGGGCCTGAGACCCAGTACTTC CASSEARGAGGPETQYF
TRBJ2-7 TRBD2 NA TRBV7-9 TGTGCCAGCAGTCCCCGGGGGGGCATCGAGGACGAGCAGTACTTC CASSPRGGIEDEQYF
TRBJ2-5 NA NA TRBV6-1 TGTGCCAGCAGTGCAATAGCTCTTCCTCCCCACTTC CASSAIALPPHF
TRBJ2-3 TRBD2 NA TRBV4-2 TGTGCCAGCAGCCAAGACCCTCCTAACGGGGGGGGCACAGATACGCAGTATTTT CASSQDPPNGGGTDTQYF
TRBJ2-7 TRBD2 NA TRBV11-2 TGTGCCAGCAGCCTGCGACTAGCGGGGGCGAACTACGAGCAGTACTTC CASSLRLAGANYEQYF
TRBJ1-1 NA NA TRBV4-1 TGCGCCAGCGGGTTTGGGGGGGGCGCGATAACTGAAGCTTTCTTT CASGFGGGAITEAFF
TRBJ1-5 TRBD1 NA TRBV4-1 TGCGCCAGCAGCCACCGGACAGGGGGAGGTCAGCCCCAGCATTTT CASSHRTGGGQPQHF
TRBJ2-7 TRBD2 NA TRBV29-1 TGCAGCGCCGGGACTAACTACGAGCAGTACTTC CSAGTNYEQYF
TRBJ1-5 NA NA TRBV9 TGTGCCAGCAGCCGGACAGTCAATCAGCCCCAGCATTTT CASSRTVNQPQHF
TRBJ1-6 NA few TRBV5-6 TGTGCCAGCAGCTTGGGGACAGCCTATAATTCACCCCTCCACTTT CASSLGTAYNSPLHF
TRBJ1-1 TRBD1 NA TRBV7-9 TGTGCCAGCAGCCGGGACAGGTGGTTGGCTGAAGCTTTCTTT CASSRDRWLAEAFF
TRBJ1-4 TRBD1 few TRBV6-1 TGTGCCAGCAGTGACGGGGACAGGGTTGAAAAACTGTTTTTT CASSDGDRVEKLFF
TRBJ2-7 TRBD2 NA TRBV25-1 TGTGCCAGCAGTGAGGGGCGGGGGGGCGAGCAGTACTTC CASSEGRGGEQYF
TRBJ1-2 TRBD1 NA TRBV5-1 TGCGCCAGCAGCTTGGGGACAGGGTATATCGGCTACACCTTC CASSLGTGYIGYTF
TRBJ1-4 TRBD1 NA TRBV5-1 TGCGCCAGCAGCTTAGGGGACAGGCCTAATGAAAAACTGTTTTTC CASSLGDRPNEKLFF
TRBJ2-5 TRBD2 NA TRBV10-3 TGTGCCATCAGGCAAACTAGCGGGGCTCAAGAGACCCAGTACTTC CAIRQTSGAQETQYF
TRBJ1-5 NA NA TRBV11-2 TGTGCCAGCAGCTCCGATACAGGACAGCCCCAGCATTTT CASSSDTGQPQHF
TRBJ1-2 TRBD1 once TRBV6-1 TGTGCCAGCAGTGAGGACAGGGTTTTTGGCTACACCTTC CASSEDRVFGYTF
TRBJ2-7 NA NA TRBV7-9 TGTTCCAGCAGCTTAGGCAGGGGCTCCTCCTACGAGCAGTACTTC CSSSLGRGSSYEQYF
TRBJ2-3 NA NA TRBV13 TGTGCCAGCAGCTTAAGTACAGGATCCAATACGCAGTATTTT CASSLSTGSNTQYF
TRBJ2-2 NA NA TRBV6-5 TGTGCCAGCAGTTACGAGGCCGCGAACACCGGGGAGCTGTTTTTT CASSYEAANTGELFF
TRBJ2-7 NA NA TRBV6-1 TGTGCCAGCAGTGAAGTCCGCTGGGGAGTTGCCTACGAGCAGTACTTC CASSEVRWGVAYEQYF
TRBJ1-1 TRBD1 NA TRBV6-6 TGTGCCAGCGGAGGACAGGAGAACACTGAAGCTTTCTTT CASGGQENTEAFF
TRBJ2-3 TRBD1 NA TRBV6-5 TGTGCCAGCAGTTGGACAGGAACAGATACGCAGTATTTT CASSWTGTDTQYF
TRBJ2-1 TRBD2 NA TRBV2 TGTGCCAGCACCCGGGGGGGCCTTCTTTACAATGAGCAGTTCTTC CASTRGGLLYNEQFF
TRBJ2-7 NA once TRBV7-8 TGTGCCAGCAGCACGCCGACACCGACCTACGAGCAGTACTTC CASSTPTPTYEQYF
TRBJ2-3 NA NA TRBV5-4 TGTGCCAGCAGCTCGCGGGGGCACCTCACAGATACGCAGTATTTT CASSSRGHLTDTQYF
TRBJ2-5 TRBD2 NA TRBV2 TGTGCCAGCAGTGAGACTAGCGGGGGCTCAGAGACCCAGTACTTC CASSETSGGSETQYF
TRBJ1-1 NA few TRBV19 TGTGCCAGTAGCCAACACGGGGAGAACACTGAAGCTTTCTTT CASSQHGENTEAFF
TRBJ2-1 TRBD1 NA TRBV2 TGTGCCAGCTGGCGGGACAGGAGGAATGAGCAGTTCTTC CASWRDRRNEQFF
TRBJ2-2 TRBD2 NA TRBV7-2 TGTGCCAGCAGCTTGACGCGGGGGGGTAACACCGGGGAGCTGTTTTTT CASSLTRGGNTGELFF
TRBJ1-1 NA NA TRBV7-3 TGTGCCAGCAGTTATACCGGGAACACTGAAGCTTTCTTT CASSYTGNTEAFF
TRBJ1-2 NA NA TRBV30 TGTGCCTGGACCTCGGACAGAAATGGCTACACCTTC CAWTSDRNGYTF
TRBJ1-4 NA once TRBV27 TGTGCCAGCAGTCCCATCAATTACACACATAATGAAAAACTGTTTTTT CASSPINYTHNEKLFF
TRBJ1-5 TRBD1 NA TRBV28 TGTGCCAGCAGTACAACCATCGTGGGACAGGGTTTTTATCAGCCCCAGCATTTT CASSTTIVGQGFYQPQHF
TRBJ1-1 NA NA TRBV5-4 TGTGCCAGCAGCTTGGCCCCGGGACAAGGGAACACTGAAGCTTTCTTT CASSLAPGQGNTEAFF
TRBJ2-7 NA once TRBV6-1 TGTGCCAGCAGTATAAAGAGCAGGGGTTACGAGCAGTACTTC CASSIKSRGYEQYF
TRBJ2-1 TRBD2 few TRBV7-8 TGTGCCAGCAGCCCTAAGCGGGGGGTCACCTACAATGAGCAGTTCTTC CASSPKRGVTYNEQFF
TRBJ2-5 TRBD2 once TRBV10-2 TGCGCCAGCAACCTAGCGGGGCCACGGGAGACCCAGTACTTC CASNLAGPRETQYF
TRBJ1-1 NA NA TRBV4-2 TGTGCCAGCAGCCAAGAAGGCAGGGCCCACACTGAAGCTTTCTTT CASSQEGRAHTEAFF
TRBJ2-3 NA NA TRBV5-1 TGCGCCAGCAGCTTCGCCGGGTGGGTCACAGATACGCAGTATTTT CASSFAGWVTDTQYF
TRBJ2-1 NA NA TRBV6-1 TGTGCCACCTCCACTTCTGTCTGGAATGAGCAGTTCTTC CATSTSVWNEQFF
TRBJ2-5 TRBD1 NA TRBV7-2 TGTGCCACCGGCGGGACAGGGGGTAGAGAGACCCAGTACTTC CATGGTGGRETQYF
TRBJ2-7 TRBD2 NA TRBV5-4 TGTGCCAGCAGCATCGCGGGGGGGAACGAGCAGTACTTC CASSIAGGNEQYF
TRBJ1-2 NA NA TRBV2 TGTGCCAGCAGTGAAGCGGGGGGGCCCTATGGCTACACCTTC CASSEAGGPYGYTF